The next 26 T cell receptor beta chains were all read from a single sample in a study of regulatory T cells in long-lasting Graves disease. As for time point: newly diagnosed GD, antithyroid drugs for less than 3 months. PBMC-derived RNA was used for the TCR library. With iRepertoire HTBI primers and Arm-PCR of CDR3 regions, TCR beta libraries were built. TCRdb called the multiplex PCR reads again in MiXCR, with one record for every CDR3 protein. The sample has hundreds of thousands of distinct CDR3 sequences, over 15% seen once; the top ten hold about 27%. The same sample was also studied in work on T cells in Graves' hyperthyroidism and ophthalmopathy.

Here the sequenced sample was peripheral blood mononuclear cells (PBMCs), taken at new diagnosis, from a patient treated with antithyroid drugs. The receptors were gathered from a man aged 40-55 years with Graves disease.

This clonotype was detected ten times or more. The V and J genes are TRBV9 and TRBJ2-3, with 8 nucleotides matching TRBD2. Germline assignment: CDR1 SGDLS and CDR2 YYNGEE. This CDR3 is built from 16 residues. The junction had 7 bases not matched to a gene; V was cut back by 4 bases and J by 0 bases. In DNA, the CDR3 is TGTGCCAGCAGCCACCGGGCGGGGGGAAGCACAGATACGCAGTATTTT. This gives the protein CASSHRAGGSTDTQYF.

There are many counts of this clonotype. V usage is TRBV20-1 and J usage is TRBJ2-4, with 9 bases that match TRBD2. Trimming took 6 bases from V and 7 from J; bases not matched to a gene: 7. The CDR3 has 13 amino acids. Germline V gene sequence: CDR1 DFQATT, CDR2 SNEGSKA (reference sequence). CDR3 in amino acids: CSALGLAGNIQYF. DNA for the CDR3: TGCAGTGCCCTGGGACTAGCTGGGAACATTCAGTACTTC.

This clonotype was recorded many times. The gene calls are TRBV28 and TRBJ2-7; 7 nucleotides agree with TRBD1. The germline V gene encodes CDR1 MDHEN and CDR2 SYDVKM. The CDR3 contains 21 residues. V dropped 6 bases and J dropped 0; count of bases not matched to a gene: 26. In DNA, the CDR3 is TGTGCCAGCAGCCGAATCGAACTCATGTTAAGGGACAGACCCTTCTCCTACGAGCAGTACTTC. Translating it yields CASSRIELMLRDRPFSYEQYF. Using reference TRBV28 and TRBJ2-7 for the parts outside the CDR3, the full variable domain is DVKVTQSSRYLVKRTGEKVFLECVQDMDHENMFWYRQDPGLGLRLIYFSYDVKMKEKGDIPEGYSVSREKKERFSLILESASTNQTSMYLCASSRIELMLRDRPFSYEQYFGPGTRLTVT.

The V call is TRBV4-2, the J call TRBJ2-2, with 9 bases matching TRBD2. From germline, CDR1 is LGHNA and CDR2 YNFKEQ. This CDR3 region has 16 residues. The V segment lost 3 bases and the J segment 3 bases; nucleotides outside the gene matches: 5. The CDR3 bases are TGTGCCAGCAGCCACCAAGCGGGGGGTTACACCGGGGAGCTGTTTTTT. As protein: CASSHQAGGYTGELFF.

This chain joins TRBV7-9 and TRBJ2-1; TRBD1 matches 9 bases. In germline, CDR1 is SEHNR, CDR2 FQNEAQ (reference sequence). J was trimmed by 2 bases and V by 5 bases; bases with no gene match: 10. This CDR3 spans 17 amino acids. The CDR3 sequence is CASSSDRDRAPYNEQFF. The CDR3, as DNA: TGTGCCAGCAGCAGTGACCGGGACAGGGCCCCCTACAATGAGCAGTTCTTC.

In its sample, this clonotype was seen many times. The rearrangement joins TRBV5-5 to TRBJ2-7; D is tentatively TRBD1 or TRBD2 (5 bases each). Per germline, CDR1 SGHKS and CDR2 YYEKEE (reference sequence). Between the trimmed V and J ends, which lost 2 bases and 2 bases, there was a span of 11 bases. The CDR3 totals 14 residues. In DNA, the CDR3 is TGTGCCAGCAGCTTCTCGGGACGGCCCTACGAGCAGTACTTC. Protein sequence: CASSFSGRPYEQYF.

There are many counts of this clonotype. This chain uses TRBV28 with TRBJ1-5; D gene ambiguous. Trimming stripped 3 bases from V and 4 bases from J, with 13 bases between. Germline CDR1 is MDHEN and CDR2 is SYDVKM. The CDR3 is 15 amino acids. Here the CDR3 reads CASSFSGRHNQPQHF. The DNA of the CDR3 is TGTGCCAGCAGTTTTTCCGGCAGGCATAATCAGCCCCAGCATTTT.

V and J are TRBV28 and TRBJ1-2; TRBD1 agrees at 11 bases. Germline CDR1 MDHEN, CDR2 SYDVKM. The CDR3 runs to 13 residues. The V gene end was trimmed by 8 bases and the J gene end by 4 bases; junction bases not matched to a gene: 3. The CDR3 region has the DNA TGTGCCAGCGGGACAGGGGGAAGCTATGGCTACACCTTC. This sequence encodes CASGTGGSYGYTF.

Ten or more counts support this clonotype. The chain couples TRBV18 to TRBJ2-7; D unresolved. CDR1 is KGHSH, CDR2 LQKENI, per germline. The CDR3 totals 12 residues. V lost 4 bases to trimming and J lost 3 bases, with 7 bases between them. This CDR3 is CASSLTDYEQYF. The DNA for the CDR3 is TGTGCCAGCTCACTTACGGACTACGAGCAGTACTTC. Looking up the rest from reference TRBV18 and TRBJ2-7 gives the full variable domain: NAGVMQNPRHLVRRRGQEARLRCSPMKGHSHVYWYRQLPEEGLKFMVYLQKENIIDESGMPKERFSAEFPKEGPSILRIQQVVRGDSAAYFCASSLTDYEQYFGPGTRLTVT.

Ten or more counts support this clonotype. V is TRBV24-1 and J is TRBJ2-1; D may be TRBD2 (6 bases). CDR3 length: 14 residues. Germline V CDR1 and CDR2: KGHDR, SFDVKD. Trimming left V 9 bases short and J 5 bases short, with 16 bases between. CDR3 nucleotide sequence: TGTGCCACCCGACGGGCGGGGCCGCACAATGAGCAGTTCTTC. This codes for CATRRAGPHNEQFF.

This rearrangement joins TRBV7-6 to TRBJ2-7; 9 positions agree with TRBD2. Germline lookup yields CDR1 SGHVS and CDR2 FNYEAQ. This CDR3 has 17 residues. V shed 1 base and J 5 bases; nucleotides not matched to a gene: 12. CDR3 in DNA: TGTGCCAGCAGCTTAGGTGAGGCTAGCGGGGCTCGTCACGAGCAGTACTTC. Translation: CASSLGEASGARHEQYF.

In this sample, this clonotype turned up many times. The V gene is TRBV28, the J gene TRBJ2-5; TRBD1 matches at 7 bases. From germline, CDR1 is MDHEN and CDR2 SYDVKM. This CDR3 is 15 amino acids long. Trimming at V came to 5 bases and at J to 3 bases, leaving 9 bases not matched to a gene. CDR3 coding DNA: TGTGCCAGCAGTGTAATTCCGGGACAGAAAGAGACCCAGTACTTC. Translation: CASSVIPGQKETQYF. The whole variable domain, remainder taken from reference TRBV28 and TRBJ2-5, is DVKVTQSSRYLVKRTGEKVFLECVQDMDHENMFWYRQDPGLGLRLIYFSYDVKMKEKGDIPEGYSVSREKKERFSLILESASTNQTSMYLCASSVIPGQKETQYFGPGTRLLVL.

Turning to this clonotype: A junction boundary mismatches the germline segment, possibly from a read error. The chain combines TRBV7-2 with TRBJ1-4; the D is unclear. The germline CDR1 and CDR2 sequences are SGHTA and FQGNSA. This CDR3 region has 14 residues. In nucleotides, the CDR3 is TGTGCCAGCAGCCTACGGGTTGCTAATAAAAAACTGTTTTTT. This codes for CASSLRVANKKLFF.

Many counts were recorded for this clonotype. CDR3 sequence (DNA): TGTGCCATCAGAGCGCCAGGAGGGACAAAAACCTACGAGCAGTACTTC. As protein: CAIRAPGGTKTYEQYF. The genes are TRBV10-3 and TRBJ2-7; D may correspond to TRBD1 or TRBD2 (6 bases each). There are 16 residues in the CDR3. Germline-derived CDR1 and CDR2 are ENHRY and SYGVKD. Trimming left V 6 bases short and J 2 bases short, with 20 bases between.

Ten or more counts support this clonotype. This chain joins TRBV19 and TRBJ1-1; D perhaps matches TRBD1 (5 bases). Germline CDR1 and CDR2: LNHDA and SQIVND (reference sequence). V was pared by 5 bases and J by 8 bases, with 15 bases between. There are 13 residues in the CDR3. CDR3 nucleotides: TGTGCCAGTAGTGTCACGCCGGGGCCAGAAGCTTTCTTT. Translating gives CASSVTPGPEAFF.

This clonotype was recorded at least ten times. This sequence joins TRBV7-6 and TRBJ2-5; D is uncertain. This CDR3 contains 13 residues. Trimming pared 1 base from V and 2 bases from J, leaving 5 bases between. CDR1 and CDR2 (germline): SGHVS, FNYEAQ. DNA of the CDR3: TGTGCCAGCAGCTTAGGCATTCAAGAGACCCAGTACTTC. Translating it yields CASSLGIQETQYF.

In regard to this clonotype: A clone one base away is much larger, so this may be a read error. The rearrangement joins TRBV12-3 or TRBV12-4 to TRBJ2-3, with 7 nucleotides matching TRBD2. The CDR3 length is 15 residues. V was pared by 3 bases and J by 1 base, with 4 bases of the junction left unmatched. DNA of the CDR3: TGTGCCAGCAGTTTTCGCGGGGGATGCACAGATACGCAGTATTTT. Its protein product is CASSFRGGCTDTQYF.

This clonotype was seen more than once but under ten times. The rearrangement links TRBV27 to TRBJ1-5; no clear D. The CDR3 runs to 14 residues. Between the trimmed V and J ends, which lost 1 base and 5 bases, there was a span of 9 bases. Looked up from germline, CDR1 is MNHEY and CDR2 is SMNVEV (reference sequence). The CDR3 DNA sequence: TGTGCCAGCAGTTTATTCCCGGTTGATCAGCCCCAGCATTTT. It encodes CASSLFPVDQPQHF.

Note on this clonotype: This sequence may be a read error, since a much larger clone differs from it by one base. The chain couples TRBV5-1 to TRBJ2-2, with 7 bases matching TRBD1. CDR1 is SGHRS and CDR2 is YFSETQ in the germline V gene. The CDR3 extends over 16 amino acids. CDR3: CVSSLSGTENTGELFF. For the CDR3, the DNA is TGCGTCAGCAGCTTATCCGGGACAGAGAACACCGGGGAGCTGTTTTTT.

Remarks on this clonotype: Only one base separates this from a far larger clonotype, so it likely reflects a read error. The J gene is TRBJ2-1, the V gene TRBV28; 15 bases are shared with TRBD2. V dropped 4 bases and J dropped 10; count of bases not matched to a gene: 11. The CDR3 extends over 17 amino acids. Per germline, CDR1 MDHEN and CDR2 SYDVKM. The CDR3 sequence: CASSSPGLAGGLYEQFF. CDR3 coding DNA: TGTGCCAGCAGTTCCCCCGGACTAGCGGGGGGGCTCTACGAGCAGTTCTTC.

This chain links TRBV7-9 with TRBJ2-5, with D possibly matching TRBD2 (6 bases). Per germline, CDR1 SEHNR and CDR2 FQNEAQ (reference sequence). This CDR3 is 17 amino acids long. Trimming removed 1 base at V and 0 bases at J, with 15 bases between. The CDR3 reads CASSLVTGEEYQETQYF. The DNA for the CDR3 is TGTGCCAGCAGCTTAGTGACGGGGGAAGAGTACCAAGAGACCCAGTACTTC.

This clonotype appeared many times. The V gene is TRBV6-2 or TRBV6-3, the J gene TRBJ1-5; TRBD1 agrees at 11 bases. The ends lost 6 bases at V and 5 bases at J; junction bases unmatched: 6. Looked up from germline, CDR1 is MNHEY and CDR2 is SVGEGT. CDR3 length: 15 amino acids. The CDR3 reads CASSPRDRGYQPQHF. The CDR3 bases are TGTGCCAGCAGCCCCCGGGACAGGGGGTATCAGCCCCAGCATTTT.

At least ten counts were recorded for this clonotype. V is TRBV20-1 and J is TRBJ2-7; 8 positions agree with TRBD1. CDR1 is DFQATT, CDR2 SNEGSKA, per germline (reference sequence). The CDR3 is 13 residues long. Unmatched junction bases numbered 7, after V lost 6 bases and J lost 3 bases. The CDR3 nucleotides read TGCAGTGCCCGGGGACAGGCGAACTACGAGCAGTACTTC. This sequence encodes CSARGQANYEQYF.

This clonotype has a handful of counts. The V gene is TRBV20-1, the J gene TRBJ1-3; weak D call: TRBD1 (5 bases). Per germline, CDR1 DFQATT and CDR2 SNEGSKA (reference sequence). The CDR3 runs 13 residues. V dropped 1 base and J dropped 4 bases, with 8 bases sitting between them. The CDR3 here is CSARAAGGNTIYF. CDR3 nucleotide sequence: TGCAGTGCTAGAGCTGCAGGGGGAAACACCATATATTTT.

This clonotype was counted a few times. The V gene is TRBV3-1, the J gene TRBJ2-6; D perhaps matches TRBD1 (6 bases). Trimming removed 4 bases from V and 0 bases from J, with 7 bases in between. The CDR3 loop spans 15 amino acids. Germline V CDR1 and CDR2: LGHDT, YNNKEL (reference sequence). CDR3 loop: CASSRRGSGANVLTF. In DNA form, the CDR3 reads TGTGCCAGCAGCCGCAGGGGCTCTGGGGCCAACGTCCTGACTTTC.

Many counts were recorded for this clonotype. This rearrangement joins TRBV10-3 to TRBJ2-1; TRBD2 is a possible D gene (5 bases). CDR3 size: 13 residues. Germline CDR1 ENHRY, CDR2 SYGVKD. Deletions cut 0 bases from V and 10 bases from J, with 10 bases between. CDR3: CAISESERGEQFF. For the CDR3, the DNA is TGTGCCATCAGTGAGTCGGAACGGGGAGAGCAGTTCTTC.